The source of this T cell receptor (beta chain) is a study of T cell changes during pregnancy in multiple sclerosis (dated by TCRdb to between 2018 and 2021). Describing the broader study: In women with multiple sclerosis, the researchers looked at how the T cell repertoire shifted as pregnancy progressed.

The CDR3 measures 16 amino acids from cysteine to phenylalanine. The kept DNA is CDR3 alone, 48 bases in frame from the first base. CDR1 and CDR2 are drawn from the germline V gene: KGHSH, LQKENI. Clipping removes 3 bases from V and 7 bases from J, with 11 as the unmatched junction base count. A word on this clone: Its target antigen remains unknown. No base quality values were provided; no much bigger clone lies one nucleotide off.

Receptors were amplified or captured by the immunoSEQ multiplex PCR assay. Imported from immuneACCESS, the table was reduced by TCRdb to in-frame sequences with V and J called. These copies leave out some clones; in studies compared against another copy, an unresolved V gene accounts for under half, and the cause of the remainder is not known. Recorded for this sample are 60,000 to 65,000 clones; about nine tenths of them occurred a single time. The ten largest clones represent approximately 2% of the sample. The source was peripheral blood, collected in the second trimester of pregnancy. The receptor comes from a female donor in good health, enrolled as a control in a pregnancy study. This sequence uses TRBV18 and TRBJ1-4, and 7 junctional nucleotides match TRBD1. The bases read TGTGCCAGCTCACCCTTTAGACAGGGCGAAGGTGAAAAACTGTTTTTT. Translated, this gives CASSPFRQGEGEKLFF.